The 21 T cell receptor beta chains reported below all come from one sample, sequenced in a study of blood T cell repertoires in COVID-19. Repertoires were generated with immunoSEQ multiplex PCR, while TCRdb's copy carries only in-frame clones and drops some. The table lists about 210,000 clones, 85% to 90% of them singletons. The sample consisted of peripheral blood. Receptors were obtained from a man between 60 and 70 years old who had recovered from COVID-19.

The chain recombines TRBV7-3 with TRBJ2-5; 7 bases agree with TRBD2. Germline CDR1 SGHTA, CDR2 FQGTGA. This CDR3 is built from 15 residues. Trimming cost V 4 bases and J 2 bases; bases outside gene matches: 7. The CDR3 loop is CASSSQAGNQETQYF. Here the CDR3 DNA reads TGTGCCAGCAGCTCCCAAGCGGGAAATCAAGAGACCCAGTACTTC. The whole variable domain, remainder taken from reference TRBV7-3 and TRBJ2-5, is GAGVSQTPSNKVTEKGKYVELRCDPISGHTALYWYRQSLGQGPEFLIYFQGTGAADDSGLPNDRFFAVRPEGSVSTLKIQRTERGDSAVYLCASSSQAGNQETQYFGPGTRLLVL.

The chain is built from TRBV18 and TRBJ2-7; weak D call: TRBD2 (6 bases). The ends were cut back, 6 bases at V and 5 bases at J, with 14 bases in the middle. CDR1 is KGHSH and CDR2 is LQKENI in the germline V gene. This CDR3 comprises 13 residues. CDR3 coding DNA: TGTGCCAGCTCGGAGGCCTCGGGGGACGAGCAGTACTTC. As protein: CASSEASGDEQYF.

In DNA form, the CDR3 reads TGTGCCAGCACCGGGGGGCAGGGGCAAGAGACCCAGTACTTC. Encoded protein: CASTGGQGQETQYF. J is TRBJ2-5 and V is TRBV5-6, with D possibly TRBD2 on 7 matching bases. V was shortened by 6 bases and J by 2 bases, with 14 bases between the two germline ends. CDR3 size: 14 residues. CDR1 SGHDT and CDR2 YYEEEE come from the germline V gene.

CDR3 sequence reads: CASSEVDNSPLHF. Written as DNA, the CDR3 is TGTGCCAGCAGTGAGGTAGATAATTCACCCCTCCACTTT. The rearrangement uses TRBV6-4 and TRBJ1-6; D uncertain. Trimming pared 3 bases from V and 5 bases from J, leaving 5 bases between. CDR1 is MRHNA and CDR2 is SNTAGT in the germline V gene. The CDR3 runs 13 residues.

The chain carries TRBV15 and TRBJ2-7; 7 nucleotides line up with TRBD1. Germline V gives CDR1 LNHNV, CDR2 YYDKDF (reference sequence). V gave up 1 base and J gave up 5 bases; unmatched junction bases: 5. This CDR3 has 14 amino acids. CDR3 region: CATSRAQGFDEQYF. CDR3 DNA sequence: TGTGCCACCAGCAGAGCACAGGGGTTCGACGAGCAGTACTTC.

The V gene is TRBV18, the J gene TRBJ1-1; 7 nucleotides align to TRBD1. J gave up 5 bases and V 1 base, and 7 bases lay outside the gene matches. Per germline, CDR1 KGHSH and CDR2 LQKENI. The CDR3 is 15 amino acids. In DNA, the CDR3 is TGTGCCAGCTCACCACGGACAGGAGAAGGGACTGAAGCTTTCTTT. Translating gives CASSPRTGEGTEAFF. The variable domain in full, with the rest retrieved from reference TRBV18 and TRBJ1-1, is NAGVMQNPRHLVRRRGQEARLRCSPMKGHSHVYWYRQLPEEGLKFMVYLQKENIIDESGMPKERFSAEFPKEGPSILRIQQVVRGDSAAYFCASSPRTGEGTEAFFGQGTRLTVV.

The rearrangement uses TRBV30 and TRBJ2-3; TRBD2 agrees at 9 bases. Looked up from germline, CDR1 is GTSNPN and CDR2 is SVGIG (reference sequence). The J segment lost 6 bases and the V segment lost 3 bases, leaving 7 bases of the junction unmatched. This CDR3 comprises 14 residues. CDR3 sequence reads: CAWSRGREGDTQYF. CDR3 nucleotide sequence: TGTGCCTGGAGCCGCGGGAGGGAGGGGGATACGCAGTATTTT.

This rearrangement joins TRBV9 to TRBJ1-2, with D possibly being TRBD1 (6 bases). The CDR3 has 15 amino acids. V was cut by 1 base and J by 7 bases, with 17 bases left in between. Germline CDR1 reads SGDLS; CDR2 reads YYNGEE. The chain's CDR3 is CASSVNGQGKRGYTF. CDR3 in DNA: TGTGCCAGCAGCGTAAACGGGCAGGGGAAGCGTGGCTACACCTTC.

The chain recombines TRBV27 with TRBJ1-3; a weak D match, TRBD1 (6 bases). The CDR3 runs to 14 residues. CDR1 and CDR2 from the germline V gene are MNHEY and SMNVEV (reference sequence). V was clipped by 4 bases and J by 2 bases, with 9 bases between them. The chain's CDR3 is CASSYSGAGNTIYF. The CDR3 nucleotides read TGTGCCAGCAGTTACTCAGGGGCTGGAAACACCATATATTTT.

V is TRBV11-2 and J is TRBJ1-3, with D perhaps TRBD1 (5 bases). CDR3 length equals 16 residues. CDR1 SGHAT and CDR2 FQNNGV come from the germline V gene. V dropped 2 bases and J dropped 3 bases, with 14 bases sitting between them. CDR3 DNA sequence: TGTGCCAGCAGCTTATTCGATGCAGGGAATGGAAACACCATATATTTT. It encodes CASSLFDAGNGNTIYF.

CDR3 nucleotide sequence: TGTGCCAGCAGTTTAACCGGGGATCGGTCTGAAGCTTTCTTT. It encodes CASSLTGDRSEAFF. This chain links TRBV27 with TRBJ1-1; D gene unclear. The germline CDR1 and CDR2 sequences are MNHEY and SMNVEV (reference sequence). The CDR3 spans 14 residues. V gave up 2 bases and J gave up 6 bases, with 13 bases separating them.

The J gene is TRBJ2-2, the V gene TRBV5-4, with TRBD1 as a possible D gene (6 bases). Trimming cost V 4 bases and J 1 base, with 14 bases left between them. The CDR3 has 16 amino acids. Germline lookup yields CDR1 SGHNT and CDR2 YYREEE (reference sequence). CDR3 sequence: CASSTYRALNTGELFF. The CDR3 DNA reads TGTGCCAGCAGCACTTACAGGGCCCTGAACACCGGGGAGCTGTTTTTT.

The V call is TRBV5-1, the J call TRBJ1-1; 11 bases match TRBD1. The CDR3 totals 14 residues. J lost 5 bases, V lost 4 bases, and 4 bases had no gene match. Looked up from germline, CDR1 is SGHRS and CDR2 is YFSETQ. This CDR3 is CASSPGTGGTEAFF. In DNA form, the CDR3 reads TGCGCCAGCAGCCCCGGGACAGGGGGGACTGAAGCTTTCTTT. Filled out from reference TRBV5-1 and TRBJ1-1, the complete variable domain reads KAGVTQTPRYLIKTRGQQVTLSCSPISGHRSVSWYQQTPGQGLQFLFEYFSETQRNKGNFPGRFSGRQFSNSRSEMNVSTLELGDSALYLCASSPGTGGTEAFFGQGTRLTVV.

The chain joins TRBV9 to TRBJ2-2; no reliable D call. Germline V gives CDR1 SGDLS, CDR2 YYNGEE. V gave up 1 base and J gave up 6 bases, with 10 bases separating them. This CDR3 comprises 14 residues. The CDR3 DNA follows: TGTGCCAGCAGCGTACAAATCCCAGCCGGGGAGCTGTTTTTT. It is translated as CASSVQIPAGELFF.

CDR3 coding DNA: TGCGCCAGCAGCTCTTCCGGGGGACAGGGGTACGAGACCCAGTACTTC. Its translation is CASSSSGGQGYETQYF. The J gene is TRBJ2-5, the V gene TRBV5-1; 10 positions agree with TRBD1. This CDR3 contains 16 residues. V dropped 3 bases and J dropped 5; count of bases not matched to a gene: 10. CDR1 is SGHRS and CDR2 is YFSETQ in the germline V gene.

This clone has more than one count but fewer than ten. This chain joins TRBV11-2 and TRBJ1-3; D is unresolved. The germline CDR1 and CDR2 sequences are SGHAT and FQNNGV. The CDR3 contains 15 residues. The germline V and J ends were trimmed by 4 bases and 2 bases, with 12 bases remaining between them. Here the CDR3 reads CASSSRPGTGNTIYF. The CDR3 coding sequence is TGTGCCAGCAGCTCCAGGCCCGGGACTGGAAACACCATATATTTT.

This CDR3 reads CAWSDRLYGYTF. The CDR3 DNA reads as TGTGCCTGGAGCGACAGGCTCTATGGCTACACCTTC. The chain recombines TRBV30 with TRBJ1-2, with D possibly TRBD1 on 6 matching bases. The CDR3 contains 12 residues. Germline loops: CDR1 GTSNPN, CDR2 SVGIG (reference sequence). Between the trimmed V and J ends, which lost 3 bases and 4 bases, there was a span of 9 bases.

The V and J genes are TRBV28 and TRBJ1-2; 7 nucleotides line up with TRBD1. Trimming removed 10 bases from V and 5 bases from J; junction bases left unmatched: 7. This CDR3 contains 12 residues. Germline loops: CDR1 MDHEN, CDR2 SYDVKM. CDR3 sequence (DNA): TGTGCCACGTGGGACAGTTCGTATGGCTACACCTTC. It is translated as CATWDSSYGYTF.

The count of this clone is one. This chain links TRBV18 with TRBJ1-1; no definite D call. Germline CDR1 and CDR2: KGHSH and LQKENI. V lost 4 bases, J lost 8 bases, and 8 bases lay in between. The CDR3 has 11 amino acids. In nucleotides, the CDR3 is TGTGCCAGCTCACAAGACATAGAAGCTTTCTTT. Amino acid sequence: CASSQDIEAFF.

The CDR3 sequence: CASSQLGQIFSYEQYF. The CDR3 DNA sequence: TGTGCCAGCAGCCAGCTTGGACAGATCTTCTCCTACGAGCAGTACTTC. This chain joins TRBV3-1 (or the pseudogene TRBV3-2) and TRBJ2-7; weak D call: TRBD1 (6 bases). This CDR3 region has 16 residues. CDR1 LGHDT and CDR2 YNNKEL come from the germline V gene (reference sequence). Trimming removed 3 bases from V and 0 bases from J, with 15 bases in between.

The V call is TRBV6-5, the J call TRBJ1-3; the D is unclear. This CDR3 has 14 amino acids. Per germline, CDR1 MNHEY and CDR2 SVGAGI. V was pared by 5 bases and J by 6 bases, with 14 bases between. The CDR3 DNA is TGTGCCAGCAGTACCCCACGGAGAATAAACACCATATATTTT. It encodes CASSTPRRINTIYF.